These 27 T cell receptor beta chains were sequenced from one sample in a study of blood T cell repertoires in COVID-19. Measured with immunoSEQ multiplex PCR; TCRdb has only the in-frame clones, and not every one. This table has about 210,000 clones, roughly nine tenths appearing once. Sequenced material: peripheral blood. These receptors all stem from a middle-aged man with acute or convalescent COVID-19.

The V gene is TRBV28, the J gene TRBJ1-3; TRBD1 agrees at 9 bases. The CDR3 length is 14 residues. Trimming took 5 bases from V and 4 from J; bases not matched to a gene: 3. From germline, CDR1 is MDHEN and CDR2 SYDVKM. CDR3 nucleotide sequence: TGTGCCAGCAGTGGGACAGGGTCAGGAAACACCATATATTTT. It specifies CASSGTGSGNTIYF.

The rearrangement links TRBV3-1 (or the pseudogene TRBV3-2) to TRBJ1-5; 9 positions match TRBD1. The trim removed 0 bases at V and 7 bases at J, leaving 7 bases unmatched. This CDR3 comprises 16 residues. The germline V gene has CDR1 LGHDT and CDR2 YNNKEL (reference sequence). The CDR3 sequence is CASSQDHRDRVQPQHF. CDR3 DNA sequence: TGTGCCAGCAGCCAAGATCACCGGGACAGGGTACAGCCCCAGCATTTT.

The rearrangement uses TRBV4-3 and TRBJ2-1; D is unresolved. Trimming removed 4 bases at V and 4 bases at J, with 8 bases between. Germline CDR1 LGHNA, CDR2 YSLEER. This CDR3 is built from 13 residues. CDR3 in DNA: TGCGCCAGCAGCCGGGCCCCTTACAATGAGCAGTTCTTC. Residues: CASSRAPYNEQFF.

This chain links TRBV27 with TRBJ1-1; D ambiguous. This CDR3 has 15 residues. Trimming removed 1 base from V and 6 bases from J, with 15 bases in between. CDR1 is MNHEY, CDR2 SMNVEV, per germline (reference sequence). CDR3 nucleotides: TGTGCCAGCAGTTTATACGGTGGTGGTGTATCTGAAGCTTTCTTT. It yields the protein CASSLYGGGVSEAFF.

This clone was counted only a few times. The V call is TRBV2, the J call TRBJ1-5; D remains unclear. The V end lost 1 base, the J end lost 0 bases, and 7 bases lay between the germline ends. CDR3 length: 15 residues. The germline gives CDR1 SNHLY, CDR2 FYNNEI. DNA of the CDR3: TGTGCCAGCAGTGAAGACAGTTATAGCAATCAGCCCCAGCATTTT. Translated, it gives CASSEDSYSNQPQHF.

The chain couples TRBV7-6 to TRBJ2-7; 11 bases line up with TRBD2. V lost 3 bases and J lost 2; bases outside the gene matches: 9. Germline CDR1 SGHVS, CDR2 FNYEAQ. This CDR3 has 17 amino acids. This CDR3 reads CASSLGAGTSGAYEQYF. The CDR3 DNA sequence: TGTGCCAGCAGCTTGGGAGCCGGGACTAGCGGTGCCTACGAGCAGTACTTC. The full variable domain, rest sourced from reference TRBV7-6 and TRBJ2-7, is GAGVSQSPRYKVTKRGQDVALRCDPISGHVSLYWYRQALGQGPEFLTYFNYEAQQDKSGLPNDRFSAERPEGSISTLTIQRTEQRDSAMYRCASSLGAGTSGAYEQYFGPGTRLTVT.

The chain uses TRBV3-1 (or the pseudogene TRBV3-2) and TRBJ2-1, with D tentatively TRBD2 (5 bases). V was cut by 1 base and J by 4 bases, with 5 bases left in between. The CDR3 loop spans 13 amino acids. Germline V gene data show CDR1 as LGHDT and CDR2 as YNNKEL (reference sequence). The chain's CDR3 is CASSQGTYNEQFF. The CDR3 DNA sequence: TGTGCCAGCAGCCAAGGGACTTACAATGAGCAGTTCTTC.

The J gene is TRBJ2-5, the V gene TRBV27; 9 bases line up with TRBD1. Trimming removed 6 bases from V and 4 bases from J; junction bases left unmatched: 9. Germline CDR1 is MNHEY and CDR2 is SMNVEV (reference sequence). This CDR3 has 15 amino acids. CDR3 DNA: TGTGCCAGCAGGCCTCCGACAGGGGGAGGAGAGACCCAGTACTTC. Its translation: CASRPPTGGGETQYF.

This rearrangement joins TRBV3-1 (or the pseudogene TRBV3-2) to TRBJ1-3; TRBD1 might be the D (5 bases). The V end was cut by 0 bases, the J end by 3 bases, with 9 bases between. The length of the CDR3 is 15 residues. Germline CDR1 and CDR2: LGHDT and YNNKEL (reference sequence). CDR3 residues: CASSQDQGSGNTIYF. CDR3 sequence (DNA): TGTGCCAGCAGCCAAGACCAGGGAAGTGGAAACACCATATATTTT.

The gene calls are TRBV25-1 and TRBJ2-1; TRBD2 matches at 11 bases. This CDR3 has 18 amino acids. The junction had 8 bases not matched to a gene; V was cut back by 4 bases and J by 0 bases. CDR1 is MGHDK and CDR2 is SYGVNS in the germline V gene. This CDR3 is CASSGVAGGLPSYNEQFF. The CDR3, as DNA: TGTGCCAGCAGTGGAGTAGCGGGAGGGCTCCCCTCCTACAATGAGCAGTTCTTC.

The chain couples TRBV6-5 to TRBJ2-3, with D tentatively TRBD2 (6 bases). In germline, CDR1 is MNHEY, CDR2 SVGAGI. V was trimmed by 2 bases and J by 10 bases, leaving 16 bases between them. The CDR3 extends over 14 amino acids. The chain's CDR3 is CASSYSSREFAQYF. CDR3 coding DNA: TGTGCCAGCAGTTACAGTAGCCGGGAGTTCGCGCAGTATTTT.

The rearrangement links TRBV4-1 to TRBJ1-6, with D maybe TRBD1 (6 bases). The CDR3 length is 19 residues. V lost 1 base to trimming and J lost 7 bases, with 23 bases between them. Germline assignment: CDR1 MGHRA and CDR2 YSYEKL. The chain's CDR3 is CASSQGARQGIVTNSPLHF. DNA of the CDR3: TGCGCCAGCAGCCAAGGGGCAAGGCAGGGGATAGTAACAAATTCACCCCTCCACTTT.

This rearrangement joins TRBV6-6 to TRBJ1-1, with 7 nucleotides matching TRBD1. The CDR3 is 14 amino acids. After removal of 5 bases from V and 0 bases from J, the junction contained 3 bases not matched to a gene. Germline assignment: CDR1 MNHNY and CDR2 SVGAGI (reference sequence). CDR3 coding DNA: TGTGCCAGCAGTCGGGACAGAATGAACACTGAAGCTTTCTTT. Encoded protein: CASSRDRMNTEAFF.

The gene calls are TRBV3-1 (or the pseudogene TRBV3-2) and TRBJ1-6; TRBD1 aligns across 7 bases. Trimming cost V 10 bases and J 6 bases; bases outside gene matches: 3. This CDR3 is built from 12 residues. Germline V lookup: CDR1 LGHDT, CDR2 YNNKEL (reference sequence). CDR3 nucleotides: TGTGCCACGGGACAGATTAATTCACCCCTCCACTTT. Its protein is CATGQINSPLHF.

The V and J genes are TRBV19 and TRBJ2-5; D possibly corresponds to TRBD1 (5 bases). Trimming pared 6 bases from V and 9 bases from J, leaving 17 bases between. The germline V gene has CDR1 LNHDA and CDR2 SQIVND (reference sequence). The CDR3 totals 13 residues. CDR3 sequence: CASSSSGSVAQYF. The CDR3 nucleotides read TGTGCCAGTAGCTCATCAGGGTCCGTGGCCCAGTACTTC.

The chain recombines TRBV12-3 or TRBV12-4 with TRBJ2-6, with TRBD2 matching over 7 bases. The V and J ends lost 8 bases and 4 bases, in that order; junction bases with no gene match: 2. The CDR3 has 13 residues. The CDR3 DNA follows: TGTGCCAGCGGACTAGGAGGGGCCAACGTCCTGACTTTC. It specifies CASGLGGANVLTF.

The chain carries TRBV19 and TRBJ2-2; TRBD2 is a possible D gene (6 bases). CDR1 LNHDA and CDR2 SQIVND come from the germline V gene (reference sequence). The V gene lost 2 bases and the J gene lost 6 bases, with 13 bases spanning the gap. There are 15 residues in the CDR3. The CDR3 protein is CASSIRGREAGELFF. Written as DNA, the CDR3 is TGTGCCAGTAGTATACGGGGTAGGGAGGCCGGGGAGCTGTTTTTT.

V usage is TRBV19 and J usage is TRBJ1-2, with 9 bases fitting TRBD1. Trimming removed 10 bases from V and 3 bases from J; junction bases left unmatched: 9. Germline V gene lookup returns CDR1 LNHDA and CDR2 SQIVND (reference sequence). The CDR3 runs 14 residues. The DNA of the CDR3 is TGTGCCACCTCGGGACAGGGCAAGGACTATGGCTACACCTTC. It codes for CATSGQGKDYGYTF.

The chain uses TRBV6-5 and TRBJ1-6, with 7 bases identical to TRBD1. The CDR3 consists of 13 residues. Germline V gives CDR1 MNHEY, CDR2 SVGAGI. J gave up 7 bases and V 9 bases, and 6 bases lay outside the gene matches. Here the CDR3 reads CASTHRGNSPLHF. CDR3 in DNA: TGTGCCAGTACGCACAGGGGAAATTCACCCCTCCACTTT.

This clone was found once. The J gene is TRBJ2-5, the V gene TRBV15, with D hard to call. Trimming shortened V by 1 base and J by 1 base, and 10 bases separated the two germline ends. CDR3 length: 15 amino acids. Germline V gene sequence: CDR1 LNHNV, CDR2 YYDKDF (reference sequence). CDR3 region: CATSRVGVLQETQYF. CDR3 coding DNA: TGTGCCACCAGCAGAGTGGGCGTCCTCCAAGAGACCCAGTACTTC.

The chain couples TRBV5-1 to TRBJ1-5; TRBD1 aligns across 11 bases. This CDR3 has 15 amino acids. Trimming cost V 4 bases and J 5 bases; bases outside gene matches: 5. Germline V lookup: CDR1 SGHRS, CDR2 YFSETQ. The DNA of the CDR3 is TGCGCCAGCAGCGCCGGGACAGGGGGACATCAGCCCCAGCATTTT. Its protein product is CASSAGTGGHQPQHF.

The chain couples TRBV19 to TRBJ1-6, with D possibly TRBD1 on 6 matching bases. V gave up 5 bases and J gave up 0 bases, with 14 bases separating them. Per germline, CDR1 LNHDA and CDR2 SQIVND (reference sequence). The CDR3 extends over 17 amino acids. The chain's CDR3 is CASSRGQPISYNSPLHF. DNA of the CDR3: TGTGCCAGTAGTCGAGGACAGCCCATCTCCTATAATTCACCCCTCCACTTT.

This chain links TRBV30 with TRBJ1-5, with 11 bases fitting TRBD1. The trim removed 7 bases at V and 6 bases at J, leaving 8 bases unmatched. CDR3 length: 14 residues. Germline V lookup: CDR1 GTSNPN, CDR2 SVGIG (reference sequence). The CDR3 loop reads CASDWTGGFQPQHF. CDR3 DNA sequence: TGTGCCTCGGACTGGACAGGGGGCTTTCAGCCCCAGCATTTT.

This clone was counted a single time. This rearrangement joins TRBV5-1 to TRBJ2-1, with D possibly TRBD1 on 5 matching bases. V was pared by 2 bases and J by 0 bases, with 12 bases between. The CDR3 spans 16 residues. CDR1 is SGHRS, CDR2 YFSETQ, per germline. CDR3 sequence: CASSFQGLSSYNEQFF. CDR3 DNA: TGCGCCAGCAGCTTTCAGGGTCTCAGCTCCTACAATGAGCAGTTCTTC.

The chain links TRBV7-6 to TRBJ2-1; 11 positions agree with TRBD2. CDR1 and CDR2 from the germline V gene are SGHVS and FNYEAQ. The ends lost 1 base at V and 1 base at J; junction bases unmatched: 3. This CDR3 region has 17 residues. The CDR3 DNA reads as TGTGCCAGCAGCTTAGTGCTAGCGGGGGGATCCTACAATGAGCAGTTCTTC. Protein: CASSLVLAGGSYNEQFF.

This rearrangement joins TRBV11-2 to TRBJ1-2, with a possible D match to TRBD1 (5 bases). The V gene's germline CDR1 is SGHAT and CDR2 FQNNGV. The ends were cut back, 5 bases at V and 7 bases at J, with 20 bases in the middle. This CDR3 has 15 amino acids. The CDR3 loop reads CASSRTLGRDSGYTF. For the CDR3, the DNA is TGTGCCAGCAGCCGAACCCTCGGCAGGGACTCTGGCTACACCTTC.

The V call is TRBV6-4, the J call TRBJ1-2; D unresolved. The germline V gene has CDR1 MRHNA and CDR2 SNTAGT. This CDR3 region has 14 residues. Between the trimmed V and J ends, which lost 0 bases and 5 bases, there was a span of 10 bases. This CDR3 is CASSDSFRGYGYTF. DNA of the CDR3: TGTGCCAGCAGTGACTCCTTCCGAGGGTATGGCTACACCTTC.